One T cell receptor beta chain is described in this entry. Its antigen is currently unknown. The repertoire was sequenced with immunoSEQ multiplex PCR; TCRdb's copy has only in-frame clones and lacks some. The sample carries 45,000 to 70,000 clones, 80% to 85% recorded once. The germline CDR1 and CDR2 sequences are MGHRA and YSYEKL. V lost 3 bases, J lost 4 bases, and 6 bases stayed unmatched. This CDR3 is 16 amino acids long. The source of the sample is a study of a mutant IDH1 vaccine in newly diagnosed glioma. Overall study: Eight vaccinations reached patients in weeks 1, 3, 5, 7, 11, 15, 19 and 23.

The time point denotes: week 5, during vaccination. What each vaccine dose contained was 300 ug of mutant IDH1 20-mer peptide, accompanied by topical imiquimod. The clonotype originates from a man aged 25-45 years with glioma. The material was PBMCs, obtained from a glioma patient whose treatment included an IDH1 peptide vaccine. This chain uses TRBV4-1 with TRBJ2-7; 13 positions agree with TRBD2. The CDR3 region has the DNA TGCGCCAGCAGCCACCCCGTGACTAGCGGGGGGTACGAGCAGTACTTC. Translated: CASSHPVTSGGYEQYF.